The 5 T cell receptor beta chains below all came from one sample that was sequenced in a study of blood T cell repertoires in COVID-19. The repertoire was sequenced with immunoSEQ multiplex PCR; TCRdb's copy has only in-frame clones and lacks some. The repertoire holds under 250,000 clones, with roughly 81% as singletons. Specimen: peripheral blood. The receptors were gathered from a man aged 45-65 years with acute or convalescent COVID-19.

This chain joins TRBV3-1 (or the pseudogene TRBV3-2) and TRBJ2-7, with 7 bases aligning to TRBD2. The CDR3 is 15 residues long. V lost 1 base to trimming and J lost 2 bases; unmatched junction nucleotides: 5. The germline V gene has CDR1 LGHDT and CDR2 YNNKEL (reference sequence). The CDR3 sequence: CASSQGGSTAYEQYF. The CDR3 nucleotides are TGTGCCAGCAGCCAAGGCGGGAGTACCGCCTACGAGCAGTACTTC.

The gene calls are TRBV9 and TRBJ2-1; 9 bases fit TRBD2. Unmatched junction bases numbered 16, after V lost 4 bases and J lost 5 bases. In germline, CDR1 is SGDLS, CDR2 YYNGEE. The CDR3 has 18 amino acids. This CDR3 is CASSRYSGTSMADNEQFF. The CDR3 DNA is TGTGCCAGCAGCCGTTACTCCGGGACTAGCATGGCTGACAATGAGCAGTTCTTC. The full variable domain, rest sourced from reference TRBV9 and TRBJ2-1, is DSGVTQTPKHLITATGQRVTLRCSPRSGDLSVYWYQQSLDQGLQFLIQYYNGEERAKGNILERFSAQQFPDLHSELNLSSLELGDSALYFCASSRYSGTSMADNEQFFGPGTRLTVL.

V gene TRBV11-3 combines with J gene TRBJ2-1; no reliable D call. CDR1 is SGHNT, CDR2 YENEEA, per germline. This CDR3 region has 12 residues. Trimming stripped 0 bases from V and 7 bases from J, with 4 bases between. CDR3 protein: CASSLDRNEQFF. DNA of the CDR3: TGTGCCAGCAGCTTAGATCGGAATGAGCAGTTCTTC.

This clone was picked up a small number of times. The rearrangement joins TRBV4-2 to TRBJ2-7; D possibly corresponds to TRBD2 (6 bases). The germline V gene encodes CDR1 LGHNA and CDR2 YNFKEQ. The CDR3 spans 16 residues. V lost 0 bases and J lost 0, with 12 bases in between. DNA for the CDR3: TGTGCCAGCAGCCAAGATCCAGCGGGCTTCTCCTACGAGCAGTACTTC. This sequence encodes CASSQDPAGFSYEQYF.

This clone showed up just once. The junction does not match germline at one end; this may be a read error. V gene TRBV28 combines with J gene TRBJ2-1; 15 nucleotides align to TRBD2. Per the germline V gene, CDR1 is MDHEN and CDR2 is SYDVKM. The CDR3 extends over 15 amino acids. The CDR3 DNA is TGTGCCAGCAGTCCACTACGGACTAGCGGGAGGGCGCCGGTCTTC. This sequence encodes CASSPLRTSGRAPVF.